This is a list of T cell receptor beta chains from one sample in a study of T cells after yellow fever vaccination. TCRdb reprocessed the 5' RACE reads with MiXCR, giving one entry per CDR3 protein. Altogether about 68,000 distinct CDR3 sequences are present, about 6% being singletons, with the ten largest covering about 40%. The material was CD8+ T cells sorted from PBMCs, obtained 45 days after the first yellow fever vaccination. Receptors originate from a young man who received the YFV17D yellow fever vaccine. CDR3s include the opening cysteine and the closing phenylalanine or tryptophan. Expanded clones are given a class, and other clones once, few, many or no size at all.

abundance	v_gene	j_gene	CDR3aa
many	TRBV28	TRBJ1-1	CASSLPRGTEAFF
many	TRBV5-6	TRBJ2-3	CASSPRALADTQYF
-	TRBV7-2	TRBJ2-5	CASSLGGRDQETQYF
few	TRBV4-2	TRBJ1-4	CASSQDPRTGNEKLFF
many	TRBV7-9	TRBJ2-2	CASSLDPYTGELFF
few	TRBV19	TRBJ2-7	CATTPTPGTYEQYF
many	TRBV5-6	TRBJ2-5	CASSLWTAETQYF
many	TRBV29-1	TRBJ2-1	CSVAGTGAYNEQFF
many	TRBV20-1	TRBJ2-1	CSARDYRGREYEQFF
many	TRBV5-5	TRBJ1-5	CASSAGGGNQPQHF
many	TRBV4-1	TRBJ2-7	CASSPRGGYEQYF
-	TRBV4-2	TRBJ2-6	CASSQHTGTGANVLTF
few	TRBV7-9	TRBJ2-5	CASSPPAWGETQYF
many	TRBV7-9	TRBJ1-1	CASSPTGNTEAFF
many	TRBV27	TRBJ2-2	CASSFSLANTGELFF
many	TRBV7-9	TRBJ1-5	CASSQGQYNQPQHF
many	TRBV6-2/TRBV6-3	TRBJ1-2	CASTTTGVSYGYTF
-	TRBV6-5	TRBJ1-2	CASSPGQYGYTF
-	TRBV12-5	TRBJ2-2	CASGLAQGGTGELFF
many	TRBV7-8	TRBJ2-7	CASRGPIGEQYF
-	TRBV4-3	TRBJ1-4	CASSQSRPLMHEKLFF
many	TRBV11-2	TRBJ2-5	CASSLYGPRIVETQYF
few	TRBV7-9	TRBJ2-1	CASSLARRTGGNEQFF
many	TRBV4-2	TRBJ1-4	CASSQVLRTDNEKLFF
many	TRBV6-1	TRBJ1-5	CASSEGVGPLNQPQHF
many	TRBV4-1	TRBJ2-3	CASSQEGPGTSGVTSTDTQYF
few	TRBV5-1	TRBJ1-2	CASSYILDRGYGYTF
many	TRBV5-1	TRBJ2-7	CASSLGVGPYEQYF
-	TRBV12-3/TRBV12-4	TRBJ2-3	CASSFEGGGTDTQYF
few	TRBV5-6	TRBJ2-3	CASSLGGGSTDTQYF
many	TRBV5-1	TRBJ1-2	CASSSTTTVYGYTF
-	TRBV7-9	TRBJ1-2	CASSWGQTNYGYTF
many	TRBV4-2	TRBJ1-5	CASSQDVGGVRQPQHF
many	TRBV6-2/TRBV6-3	TRBJ1-1	CASSYGELPEAFF
few	TRBV12-3/TRBV12-4	TRBJ1-1	CASSLGIRIEAFF
few	TRBV5-4	TRBJ2-7	CASSHTGFLEQYF
many	TRBV6-1	TRBJ1-1	CASSTGARTEAFF
many	TRBV5-1	TRBJ2-2	CASSLALAINTGELFF
many	TRBV28	TRBJ2-6	CASSLGDRETNVLTF
few	TRBV10-3	TRBJ1-6	CAISERGQGGSPLHF
many	TRBV4-1	TRBJ2-7	CASSQDRGYEQYF
many	TRBV20-1	TRBJ1-5	CSARRNAWPQPQHF
many	TRBV10-3	TRBJ2-3	CAIASGGDTDTQYF
many	TRBV7-9	TRBJ2-5	CASSFFGGGRETQYF
few	TRBV4-1	TRBJ2-6	CASSQDPKGAGANVLTF
many	TRBV3-1	TRBJ2-5	CASSFPSEGLQETQYF
-	TRBV12-3/TRBV12-4	TRBJ2-2	CASSTGATGELFF
many	TRBV6-2/TRBV6-3	TRBJ2-3	CASSYSPDTQYF
many	TRBV7-2	TRBJ1-6	CASSWDSHNSPLHF
many	TRBV4-2	TRBJ2-2	CASSQNSGLADTGELFF
many	TRBV4-1	TRBJ2-5	CASSQEEPGGETQYF
many	TRBV11-2	TRBJ1-2	CASSLDPDRVIYGYTF
-	TRBV6-2/TRBV6-3	TRBJ1-5	CASSYRTGDQPQHF